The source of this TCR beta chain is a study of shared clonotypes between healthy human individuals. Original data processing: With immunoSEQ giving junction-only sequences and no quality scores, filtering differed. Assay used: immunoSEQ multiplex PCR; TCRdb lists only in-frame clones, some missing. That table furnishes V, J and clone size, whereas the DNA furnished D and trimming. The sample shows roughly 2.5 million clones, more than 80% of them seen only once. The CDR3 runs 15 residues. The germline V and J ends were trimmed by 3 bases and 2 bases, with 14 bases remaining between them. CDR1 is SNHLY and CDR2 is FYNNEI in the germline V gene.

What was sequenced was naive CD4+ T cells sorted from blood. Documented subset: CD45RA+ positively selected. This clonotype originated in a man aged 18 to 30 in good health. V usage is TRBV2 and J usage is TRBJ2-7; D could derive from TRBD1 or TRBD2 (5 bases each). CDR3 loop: CASSERDLGTYEQYF. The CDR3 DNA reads TGTGCCAGCAGTGAGAGGGACCTAGGCACCTACGAGCAGTACTTC.